These 21 T cell receptor beta chains share one sample of origin, sequenced in a study of cytomegalovirus exposure and HLA in healthy donors. PCR used 60 Vbeta primers and 13 Jbeta primers. Assay: immunoSEQ multiplex PCR; the TCRdb copy retains only in-frame clones and omits some. The top ten hold about 0.25% of the sample, which has approximately 250,000 clones, roughly 85% seen once. Sequencing used PBMCs. The receptors stem from a girl aged 2-15 years in good health and CMV-seronegative.

The chain combines TRBV6-5 with TRBJ2-5; no clear D gene. Trimming removed 5 bases from V and 2 bases from J, with 12 bases in between. Germline V CDR1 and CDR2: MNHEY, SVGAGI. This CDR3 contains 14 residues. DNA for the CDR3: TGTGCCAGCAGTGAACTGATATCTCAAGAGACCCAGTACTTC. The encoded protein is CASSELISQETQYF.

The J gene is TRBJ2-7, the V gene TRBV18; tentative D call: TRBD1 (6 bases). Germline V gene sequence: CDR1 KGHSH, CDR2 LQKENI. V dropped 4 bases and J dropped 2 bases, with 15 bases sitting between them. This CDR3 is 15 amino acids long. This CDR3 is CASSLGHASTYEQYF. The CDR3 DNA follows: TGTGCCAGCTCACTGGGACACGCGTCAACCTACGAGCAGTACTTC.

CDR3 region: CSVGRVAGKRNTEAFF. Here the CDR3 DNA reads TGCAGCGTTGGTAGGGTAGCAGGGAAGAGGAACACTGAAGCTTTCTTT. The chain is built from TRBV29-1 and TRBJ1-1; possibly TRBD1 for D (5 bases). The CDR3 totals 16 residues. Germline V CDR1 and CDR2: SQVTM, ANQGSEA. V lost 4 bases, J lost 1 base, and 19 bases lay in between.

The rearrangement joins TRBV19 to TRBJ2-3, with 7 bases fitting TRBD2. This CDR3 region has 16 residues. Germline assignment: CDR1 LNHDA and CDR2 SQIVND (reference sequence). With 2 bases clipped from V and 6 bases from J, the junction kept 11 bases outside the gene matches. CDR3 loop: CASSIWREIGSDTQYF. CDR3 coding DNA: TGTGCCAGTAGTATATGGCGGGAGATAGGATCCGATACGCAGTATTTT.

This rearrangement joins TRBV10-3 to TRBJ2-7; TRBD1 might be the D (5 bases). This CDR3 contains 13 residues. Germline-derived CDR1 and CDR2 are ENHRY and SYGVKD. V was trimmed by 5 bases and J by 2 bases, leaving 10 bases between them. In DNA, the CDR3 is TGTGCCATCAGTCAGGACACTCCCTACGAGCAGTACTTC. Amino acids: CAISQDTPYEQYF.

The chain couples TRBV4-1 to TRBJ1-1; a possible D gene is TRBD1 (5 bases). In germline, CDR1 is MGHRA, CDR2 YSYEKL. The CDR3 loop spans 17 amino acids. V lost 0 bases and J lost 3, with 17 bases in between. DNA for the CDR3: TGCGCCAGCAGCCAAGATCGGATTCAGGAGGGGTACACTGAAGCTTTCTTT. Translation gives CASSQDRIQEGYTEAFF.

The J gene is TRBJ2-1, the V gene TRBV19, with TRBD2 matching over 9 bases. Germline V lookup: CDR1 LNHDA, CDR2 SQIVND (reference sequence). The V segment lost 2 bases and the J segment 12 bases; nucleotides outside the gene matches: 8. This CDR3 comprises 14 residues. DNA of the CDR3: TGTGCCAGTAGTATATGGGGGCGGGAGGGACGGCAGTTCTTC. It is translated as CASSIWGREGRQFF.

For the CDR3, the DNA is TGTGCCAGCAGCCAAGTAACCCTAGCGGTAAAATCTGGGGCCAACGTCCTGACTTTC. It yields the protein CASSQVTLAVKSGANVLTF. The V and J genes are TRBV4-2 and TRBJ2-6, with 7 bases that match TRBD2. Germline lookup yields CDR1 LGHNA and CDR2 YNFKEQ. CDR3 length: 19 amino acids. V shed 1 base and J 1 base; nucleotides not matched to a gene: 10.

The chain joins TRBV15 to TRBJ1-5, with D perhaps matching TRBD1 (5 bases). The CDR3 is 13 amino acids. Between the trimmed V and J ends, which lost 9 bases and 3 bases, there was a span of 12 bases. The germline V gene has CDR1 LNHNV and CDR2 YYDKDF (reference sequence). CDR3 bases: TGTGCCACGGGGCGAGCCCTCAATCAGCCCCAGCATTTT. It codes for CATGRALNQPQHF.

This clone was recorded a few times. The V call is TRBV7-9, the J call TRBJ1-1; tentative D call: TRBD1 (6 bases). Germline V gene data show CDR1 as SEHNR and CDR2 as FQNEAQ (reference sequence). The V end was cut by 4 bases, the J end by 6 bases, with 9 bases between. The CDR3 consists of 12 residues. The CDR3 DNA follows: TGTGCCAGCAGCTCAGGGGTAGCTGAAGCTTTCTTT. This encodes CASSSGVAEAFF.

The chain couples TRBV10-3 to TRBJ2-2, with TRBD2 matching 8 bases. This CDR3 is built from 14 residues. CDR1 ENHRY and CDR2 SYGVKD come from the germline V gene. Trimming cost V 7 bases and J 5 bases; bases outside gene matches: 6. The CDR3 sequence: CAIKGTGGTGELFF. In DNA form, the CDR3 reads TGTGCCATCAAGGGAACGGGGGGGACCGGGGAGCTGTTTTTT.

The genes are TRBV10-2 and TRBJ1-5; the D gene is possibly TRBD1 (6 bases). Trimming left V 2 bases short and J 3 bases short, with 14 bases between. There are 16 residues in the CDR3. CDR1 and CDR2 from the germline V gene are WSHSY and SAAADI. The CDR3 coding sequence is TGCGCCAGCAGTGAGACCCGAGGGGGACCCAATCAGCCCCAGCATTTT. Protein: CASSETRGGPNQPQHF.

The V and J genes are TRBV5-5 and TRBJ1-1, with a weak D call TRBD1 (6 bases). Germline V gene lookup returns CDR1 SGHKS and CDR2 YYEKEE (reference sequence). This CDR3 is 15 amino acids long. Trimming left V 2 bases short and J 5 bases short, with 16 bases between. CDR3 sequence reads: CASSLEQGLGTEAFF. DNA for the CDR3: TGTGCCAGCAGCTTAGAACAGGGCCTCGGGACTGAAGCTTTCTTT.

V is TRBV7-9 and J is TRBJ2-5; 8 bases line up with TRBD1. Germline-derived CDR1 and CDR2 are SEHNR and FQNEAQ (reference sequence). The CDR3 runs to 16 residues. Trimming removed 3 bases from V and 5 bases from J; junction bases left unmatched: 11. The DNA for the CDR3 is TGTGCCAGCAGCTTCCCCGGGACAGGAGGCCGGGAGACCCAGTACTTC. This gives the protein CASSFPGTGGRETQYF.

This clone showed up just once. This chain joins TRBV27 and TRBJ1-2; 9 bases line up with TRBD1. The ends lost 4 bases at V and 7 bases at J; junction bases unmatched: 7. Germline CDR1 and CDR2: MNHEY and SMNVEV (reference sequence). This CDR3 is built from 14 residues. The CDR3, as DNA: TGTGCCAGCAGTTCCGGGACAGGGTTACCTGGCTACACCTTC. Encoded protein: CASSSGTGLPGYTF.

This chain connects TRBV4-2 to TRBJ2-4, with TRBD2 matching over 11 bases. CDR3 length: 19 amino acids. Trimming removed 1 base from V and 0 bases from J; junction bases left unmatched: 8. In germline, CDR1 is LGHNA, CDR2 YNFKEQ. The CDR3 spells CASSQGPGLADLAKNIQYF. CDR3 sequence (DNA): TGTGCCAGCAGCCAAGGTCCGGGACTAGCGGATCTAGCCAAAAACATTCAGTACTTC.

There are a few counts of this clone. The chain uses TRBV5-4 and TRBJ1-2, with a tentative D call TRBD1 (5 bases). With 5 bases removed from V and 5 bases from J, the gap between germline ends came to 13 bases. This CDR3 has 13 residues. Germline CDR1 SGHNT, CDR2 YYREEE (reference sequence). The CDR3 DNA reads as TGTGCCAGCAGATTACAGGATTTTTATGGCTACACCTTC. Its protein product is CASRLQDFYGYTF.

The genes are TRBV4-2 and TRBJ1-4; D call uncertain. Trimming removed 4 bases at V and 3 bases at J, with 18 bases between. The CDR3 consists of 17 residues. The germline gives CDR1 LGHNA, CDR2 YNFKEQ. The CDR3 region is CASSRDPTKASNEKLFF. The CDR3 nucleotides read TGTGCCAGCAGCCGCGATCCCACTAAAGCGTCTAATGAAAAACTGTTTTTT.

The genes are TRBV27 and TRBJ2-2, with D perhaps TRBD2 (7 bases). V was cut by 6 bases and J by 1 base, with 9 bases left in between. Germline CDR1 reads MNHEY; CDR2 reads SMNVEV (reference sequence). The CDR3 spans 14 residues. The CDR3 region is CASRRGGNTGELFF. Written as DNA, the CDR3 is TGTGCCAGCAGAAGGGGGGGGAACACCGGGGAGCTGTTTTTT.

The chain recombines TRBV2 with TRBJ1-1, with a possible D match to TRBD1 (5 bases). V was trimmed by 3 bases and J by 8 bases, leaving 10 bases between them. CDR1 is SNHLY and CDR2 is FYNNEI in the germline V gene. The CDR3 length is 12 residues. The CDR3 is CASSDDSSEAFF. Here the CDR3 DNA reads TGTGCCAGCAGTGATGACAGTTCGGAAGCTTTCTTT.

The chain couples TRBV6-5 to TRBJ1-1, with D tentatively TRBD1 (6 bases). The CDR3 totals 13 residues. The V end lost 2 bases, the J end lost 6 bases, and 10 bases lay between the germline ends. Germline V gene sequence: CDR1 MNHEY, CDR2 SVGAGI. DNA of the CDR3: TGTGCCAGCAGTTACGGACAGAAGTCTGAAGCTTTCTTT. The encoded protein is CASSYGQKSEAFF.